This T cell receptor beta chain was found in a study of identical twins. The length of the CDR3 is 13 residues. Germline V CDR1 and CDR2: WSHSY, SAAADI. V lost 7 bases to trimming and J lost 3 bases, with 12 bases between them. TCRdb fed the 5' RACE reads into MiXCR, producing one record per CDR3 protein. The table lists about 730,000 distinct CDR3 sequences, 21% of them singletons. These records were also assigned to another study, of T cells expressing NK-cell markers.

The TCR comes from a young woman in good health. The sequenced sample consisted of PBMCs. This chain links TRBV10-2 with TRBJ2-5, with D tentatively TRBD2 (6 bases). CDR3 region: CASTRAGKETQYF. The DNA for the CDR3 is TGCGCCAGCACCAGGGCGGGGAAAGAGACCCAGTACTTC.